These 3 T cell receptor beta chains were sequenced from one sample in a study of blood T cells in healthy people across ages. Next came a second PCR, run for roughly 6 to 11 cycles, which used a sample-barcoded 5' primer along with a J-beta primer mix. TCRdb fed the 5' RACE reads into MiXCR, producing one record per CDR3 protein. The sample records roughly 1,300,000 distinct CDR3 sequences, around 59% being singletons. The sequenced sample was blood. All receptors come from a man aged 18 to 29 in good health.

This clonotype came up a few times. V usage is TRBV29-1 and J usage is TRBJ1-2; D not resolved. V lost 6 bases and J 6 bases, leaving 14 bases between the germline ends. Germline lookup yields CDR1 SQVTM and CDR2 ANQGSEA. The CDR3 has 12 residues. The CDR3 sequence: CSVEKAGDGYTF. CDR3 nucleotide sequence: TGCAGCGTGGAGAAAGCCGGGGATGGCTACACCTTC.

The chain uses TRBV7-8 and TRBJ1-2; D is possibly TRBD1 (5 bases). V lost 5 bases, J lost 4 bases, and 17 bases lay in between. CDR3 size: 15 residues. The germline V gene encodes CDR1 SGHVS and CDR2 FQNEAQ. The CDR3 coding sequence is TGTGCCAGCAGCCCCCGGGACTTCCGTCCCTATGGCTACACCTTC. It translates to CASSPRDFRPYGYTF.

The chain carries TRBV29-1 and TRBJ2-1, with 12 nucleotides matching TRBD2. CDR3 length equals 14 residues. The V segment lost 6 bases and the J segment 8 bases; nucleotides outside the gene matches: 8. Germline CDR1 and CDR2: SQVTM and ANQGSEA. Here the CDR3 reads CSVRLAGDRYEQFF. Written as DNA, the CDR3 is TGCAGCGTCCGACTAGCGGGAGACAGGTATGAGCAGTTCTTC.